These T cell receptor beta chains were read from a single sample in a study of T cells in tuberculosis. The repertoire was sequenced with immunoSEQ multiplex PCR; TCRdb's copy has only in-frame clones and lacks some. The sample lists about 43,000 clones, roughly 94% seen once, with 1.9% in the top ten. Sequences were obtained from PBMCs. These receptors all stem from a donor aged 10-29 years with latent tuberculosis or without tuberculosis infection. Some clones in this sample may be carry-over from other donors' samples. Both conserved end residues are part of each CDR3. The order of the fields is clone size, D gene, J gene, CDR3 length, V gene, CDR3 protein, CDR3 DNA. A D gene is named only where the DNA matches it firmly. The size field is filled for only some rows; it gives once, few, many or a size class.

. | . | TRBJ1-5 | 16 | TRBV19 | CASSPSWGLASQPQHF | TGTGCCAGTAGCCCTTCGTGGGGGCTGGCAAGCCAGCCCCAGCATTTT
. | . | TRBJ2-1 | 12 | TRBV7-6 | CASSGPYNEQFF | TGTGCCAGCAGTGGGCCTTACAATGAGCAGTTCTTC
. | . | TRBJ2-1 | 17 | TRBV5-1 | CASSLVGSQPGYNEQFF | TGCGCCAGCAGCTTGGTAGGCTCACAACCGGGGTACAATGAGCAGTTCTTC
. | TRBD2 | TRBJ2-5 | 15 | TRBV30 | CAWSVRLALGETQYF | TGTGCCTGGAGTGTTCGACTAGCGTTGGGAGAGACCCAGTACTTC
. | . | TRBJ2-7 | 16 | TRBV19 | CASSIGGSLGAYEQYF | TGTGCCAGTAGTATAGGTGGAAGCCTGGGCGCCTACGAGCAGTACTTC
. | TRBD1 | TRBJ1-1 | 14 | TRBV30 | CAWSVAHRGTEAFF | TGTGCCTGGAGTGTAGCCCACAGGGGCACTGAAGCTTTCTTT
. | . | TRBJ2-1 | 13 | TRBV2 | CASLTSPYNEQFF | TGTGCCAGCTTAACTAGCCCCTACAATGAGCAGTTCTTC
. | . | TRBJ2-5 | 13 | TRBV27 | CATVDLSQETQYF | TGTGCCACGGTAGATCTATCCCAAGAGACCCAGTACTTC
. | TRBD1 | TRBJ2-3 | 14 | TRBV10-1 | CASSSRTGADTQYF | TGCGCCAGCAGTTCACGGACAGGAGCAGATACGCAGTATTTT
. | . | TRBJ1-1 | 15 | TRBV6-5 | CASSYSVGADTEAFF | TGTGCCAGCAGTTACTCGGTGGGCGCCGACACTGAAGCTTTCTTT
. | TRBD2 | TRBJ2-7 | 15 | TRBV5-1 | CASSYLTSGSYEQYF | TGCGCCAGCAGCTACCTGACTAGCGGGAGCTACGAGCAGTACTTC
once | . | TRBJ2-2 | 16 | TRBV5-8 | CASSSYTGKGTGELFF | TGTGCCAGCAGCTCGTATACAGGGAAAGGCACCGGGGAGCTGTTTTTT
. | TRBD2 | TRBJ2-1 | 16 | TRBV4-2 | CASSPRIGTSGNEQFF | TGTGCCAGCAGCCCGAGAATCGGGACTAGCGGTAATGAGCAGTTCTTC
. | TRBD1 | TRBJ2-1 | 15 | TRBV5-4 | CASRLDRETYNEQFF | TGTGCCAGCAGACTGGACAGGGAGACCTACAATGAGCAGTTCTTC
. | TRBD2 | TRBJ2-7 | 14 | TRBV27 | CASSLLAGLYEQYF | TGTGCCAGCAGTTTACTAGCGGGGCTCTACGAGCAGTACTTC
. | TRBD1 | TRBJ1-1 | 20 | TRBV19 | CASTPRPGTGERGAGTEAFF | TGTGCCAGTACCCCCCGTCCCGGGACAGGGGAACGCGGGGCTGGCACTGAAGCTTTCTTT
. | TRBD2 | TRBJ2-1 | 16 | TRBV5-1 | CASSFLAGGVNNEQFF | TGCGCCAGCAGCTTTTTAGCGGGAGGAGTGAACAATGAGCAGTTCTTC
. | . | TRBJ2-1 | 13 | TRBV5-4 | CASSLDTGNEQFF | TGTGCCAGCAGCTTGGATACAGGTAATGAGCAGTTCTTC
. | TRBD1 | TRBJ1-5 | 15 | TRBV4-3 | CASSQDWTGNQPQHF | TGCGCCAGCAGCCAAGATTGGACAGGTAATCAGCCCCAGCATTTT
. | TRBD1 | TRBJ1-1 | 16 | TRBV4-2 | CASSQGDRGMNTEAFF | TGTGCCAGCAGCCAAGGGGACAGGGGCATGAACACTGAAGCTTTCTTT
. | TRBD1 | TRBJ2-5 | 15 | TRBV11-3 | CASSLDQGARETQYF | TGTGCCAGCAGCTTAGATCAGGGGGCGAGAGAGACCCAGTACTTC
. | TRBD1 | TRBJ2-7 | 15 | TRBV7-3 | CASSLSDRGGDEQYF | TGTGCCAGCAGCTTAAGTGACAGGGGTGGGGACGAGCAGTACTTC
. | . | TRBJ2-5 | 16 | TRBV7-6 | CASSLEPLGLQETQYF | TGTGCCAGCAGCTTAGAGCCTTTGGGGCTACAAGAGACCCAGTACTTC
. | TRBD1 | TRBJ1-5 | 19 | TRBV6-1 | CASSEVFGTGILGNQPQHF | TGTGCCAGCAGTGAAGTGTTTGGGACAGGGATCTTGGGCAATCAGCCCCAGCATTTT
. | . | TRBJ1-2 | 14 | TRBV25-1 | CASSASGAFGGYTF | TGTGCCAGCAGTGCGAGTGGGGCTTTTGGGGGCTACACCTTC
. | TRBD1 | TRBJ1-1 | 14 | TRBV7-8 | CASRPGGQPSSAFF | TGTGCCAGCAGACCCGGGGGACAGCCCTCCTCGGCTTTCTTT
. | . | TRBJ2-5 | 12 | TRBV6-4 | CASRGVQETQYF | TGTGCCAGCAGGGGAGTCCAAGAGACCCAGTACTTC
. | TRBD2 | TRBJ2-7 | 13 | TRBV28 | CASFGTSVHEQYF | TGTGCCAGTTTCGGGACTAGCGTACACGAGCAGTACTTC
. | . | TRBJ1-1 | 15 | TRBV28 | CASSVPRKAGTEAFF | TGTGCCAGCAGCGTCCCACGGAAGGCGGGCACTGAAGCTTTCTTT
. | . | TRBJ2-6 | 17 | TRBV4-3 | CASSQDLGGTGANVLTF | TGCGCCAGCAGCCAAGATCTAGGAGGGACCGGGGCCAACGTCCTGACTTTC
few | . | TRBJ1-5 | 14 | TRBV6-1 | CASSEARGNQPQHF | TGTGCCAGCAGTGAAGCTAGAGGCAATCAGCCCCAGCATTTT
once | TRBD1 | TRBJ2-7 | 13 | TRBV30 | CAWSSGQGYEQYF | TGTGCCTGGAGTTCAGGACAGGGCTACGAGCAGTACTTC
. | . | TRBJ1-2 | 17 | TRBV5-1 | CASSLGGILLPNYGYTF | TGCGCCAGCAGCTTGGGAGGGATTTTGCTTCCTAACTATGGCTACACCTTC
. | . | TRBJ1-5 | 13 | TRBV5-5 | CASSLGRNQPQHF | TGTGCCAGCAGCTTGGGGCGGAATCAGCCCCAGCATTTT
. | . | TRBJ1-4 | 19 | TRBV4-3 | CASSQDRGWFRGLNEKLFF | TGCGCCAGCAGCCAAGATAGGGGATGGTTTAGAGGATTAAATGAAAAACTGTTTTTT
. | . | TRBJ2-2 | 21 | TRBV4-3 | CASSLKIYMSTVLRGTGELFF | TGCGCCAGCAGCCTAAAGATATACATGTCGACGGTGCTCCGAGGCACCGGGGAGCTGTTTTTT
. | TRBD1 | TRBJ2-3 | 16 | TRBV9 | CASSPRDRPSTDTQYF | TGTGCCAGCAGCCCACGGGACAGGCCAAGCACAGATACGCAGTATTTT
. | TRBD1 | TRBJ1-2 | 15 | TRBV25-1 | CASSESGGTGYGYTF | TGTGCCAGCAGTGAATCAGGGGGAACAGGCTATGGCTACACCTTC
. | . | TRBJ1-5 | 15 | TRBV4-3 | CASSQVRAGGQPQHF | TGCGCCAGCAGCCAAGTAAGGGCAGGAGGGCAGCCCCAGCATTTT
. | TRBD2 | TRBJ2-1 | 15 | TRBV7-3 | CASSQLAGGPNEQFF | TGTGCCAGCAGCCAACTAGCGGGAGGGCCAAATGAGCAGTTCTTC
. | . | TRBJ1-5 | 18 | TRBV28 | CASSSRTGDHFSNQPQHF | TGTGCCAGCAGTTCGCGAACAGGAGATCACTTTTCGAATCAGCCCCAGCATTTT
. | . | TRBJ2-7 | 16 | TRBV19 | CASSTSVSGRTYEQYF | TGTGCCAGTAGTACTTCCGTGAGCGGTAGGACCTACGAGCAGTACTTC
. | TRBD1 | TRBJ2-5 | 14 | TRBV12-5 | CASVFGTGKETQYF | TGTGCTAGTGTTTTTGGGACAGGGAAAGAGACCCAGTACTTC
. | TRBD1 | TRBJ2-7 | 15 | TRBV6-5 | CASSRTGTGIYEQYF | TGTGCCAGCAGTAGGACCGGGACAGGGATCTACGAGCAGTACTTC
. | TRBD2 | TRBJ2-7 | 14 | TRBV19 | CASSIREGSYEQYF | TGTGCCAGTAGTATACGGGAGGGGTCCTACGAGCAGTACTTC
. | . | TRBJ2-7 | 14 | TRBV6-6 | CASSYSTDPYEQYF | TGTGCCAGCAGTTACTCGACAGATCCCTACGAGCAGTACTTC
. | . | TRBJ2-7 | 12 | TRBV29-1 | CSALRGSYEQYF | TGCAGCGCCCTTAGAGGGTCCTACGAGCAGTACTTC
. | . | TRBJ2-7 | 13 | TRBV28 | CASSFSESYEQYF | TGTGCCAGCAGTTTTTCGGAGAGCTACGAGCAGTACTTC
. | TRBD1 | TRBJ1-1 | 17 | TRBV19 | CASNSGTGMFVNTEAFF | TGTGCCAGTAATTCCGGGACAGGGATGTTTGTGAACACTGAAGCTTTCTTT
. | . | TRBJ2-3 | 15 | TRBV4-2 | CASSQDQEGADTQYF | TGTGCCAGCAGCCAAGATCAGGAGGGTGCAGATACGCAGTATTTT
. | . | TRBJ1-1 | 17 | TRBV14 | CASTFYRTISGNTEAFF | TGTGCCAGCACCTTTTACCGAACTATTTCGGGGAACACTGAAGCTTTCTTT
. | . | TRBJ1-1 | 13 | TRBV6-5 | CASSPGQNTEAFF | TGTGCCAGCAGTCCAGGACAGAACACTGAAGCTTTCTTT
. | TRBD1 | TRBJ1-1 | 15 | TRBV4-3 | CASSQGQGTYTEAFF | TGCGCCAGCAGCCAAGGACAGGGGACGTACACTGAAGCTTTCTTT
. | TRBD1 | TRBJ1-5 | 15 | TRBV7-9 | CASSLDRGDNQPQHF | TGTGCCAGCAGCTTAGACAGGGGAGACAATCAGCCCCAGCATTTT
once | . | TRBJ1-2 | 15 | TRBV13 | CASSLGTEKNYGYTF | TGTGCCAGCAGCTTAGGGACAGAAAAAAACTATGGCTACACCTTC
. | . | TRBJ1-2 | 11 | TRBV28 | CASSLSYGYTF | TGTGCCAGCAGTTTGTCTTATGGCTACACCTTC
. | . | TRBJ1-5 | 13 | TRBV30 | CAWSYDSNQPQHF | TGTGCCTGGAGTTATGACAGTAATCAGCCCCAGCATTTT
. | TRBD2 | TRBJ2-5 | 16 | TRBV5-1 | CASSSGLAGPQETQYF | TGCGCCAGCAGTTCAGGACTAGCGGGACCGCAAGAGACCCAGTACTTC